The rows below give T cell receptor beta chains drawn from one sample of a study of blood T cells in healthy people across ages. TCRdb reprocessed the 5' RACE reads with MiXCR, giving one entry per CDR3 protein. The sample gives about 1.4 million distinct CDR3 sequences, 55% to 75% of which show up once; 6.5% to 8% is in the top ten. The specimen was blood. These receptors originate from a man in his late teens or twenties in good health. CDR3s include the opening cysteine and the closing phenylalanine or tryptophan. D genes are given only for firm matches. Clone sizes are given selectively: once, few, many, or a class where the clone is expanded.

abundance | j_gene | v_gene | d_gene | CDR3aa | CDR3nt
- | TRBJ2-3 | TRBV4-1 | - | CASSQVVIATDTQYF | TGCGCCAGCAGCCAAGTTGTTATCGCAACAGATACGCAGTATTTT
- | TRBJ2-2 | TRBV24-1 | - | CATGGRVTGELFF | TGTGCCACCGGGGGGCGGGTCACCGGGGAGCTGTTTTTT
- | TRBJ2-6 | TRBV27 | - | CASRPGATTRANVLTF | TGTGCCAGCAGGCCGGGTGCCACCACCCGGGCCAACGTCCTGACTTTC
- | TRBJ2-1 | TRBV19 | - | CASKESSSYNEQFF | TGTGCCAGTAAGGAGTCTAGCTCCTACAATGAGCAGTTCTTC
- | TRBJ2-3 | TRBV27 | TRBD2 | CASSPSLAGNTDTQYF | TGTGCCAGCAGCCCCTCACTAGCGGGGAACACAGATACGCAGTATTTT
- | TRBJ2-7 | TRBV10-3 | - | CAILRGADYEQYF | TGTGCCATCCTTAGGGGGGCGGACTACGAGCAGTACTTC
- | TRBJ2-1 | TRBV30 | TRBD2 | CAWSTMGLAGVGDEQFF | TGTGCCTGGAGTACCATGGGACTAGCGGGAGTAGGGGATGAGCAGTTCTTC
- | TRBJ1-3 | TRBV20-1 | - | CSACPDGNTIYF | TGCAGTGCTTGTCCTGACGGAAACACCATATATTTT
- | TRBJ2-1 | TRBV13 | - | CASSAQPQGEQFF | TGTGCCAGCAGCGCGCAACCCCAAGGTGAGCAGTTCTTC
- | TRBJ2-7 | TRBV11-1 | - | CASSSPGRFSYEQYF | TGTGCCAGCAGCTCACCGGGACGGTTCTCCTACGAGCAGTACTTC
- | TRBJ2-1 | TRBV4-1 | TRBD2 | CASGSGLAGDQQFF | TGCGCCAGCGGAAGTGGGCTAGCGGGAGACCAGCAGTTCTTC
few | TRBJ2-1 | TRBV29-1 | - | CSAWTEWAYNEQFF | TGCAGCGCTTGGACAGAATGGGCCTACAATGAGCAGTTCTTC
- | TRBJ2-7 | TRBV9 | - | CASSVGSSYNEQYF | TGTGCCAGCAGCGTAGGATCTAGCTACAATGAGCAGTACTTC
few | TRBJ2-1 | TRBV7-9 | - | CASSFTSEQFF | TGTGCCAGCAGTTTCACGAGTGAGCAGTTCTTC
many | TRBJ2-2 | TRBV6-4 | TRBD2 | CASSLGSGSGTGELFF | TGTGCCAGCAGTTTAGGAAGCGGGAGTGGCACCGGGGAGCTGTTTTTT
few | TRBJ2-1 | TRBV27 | - | CASSWDFYNEQFF | TGTGCCAGCAGTTGGGACTTCTACAATGAGCAGTTCTTC
once | TRBJ2-3 | TRBV29-1 | - | CSAGPEVDTQYF | TGCAGCGCGGGGCCTGAGGTTGATACGCAGTATTTT
few | TRBJ2-4 | TRBV4-2 | TRBD2 | CASSQDGAGVDIQYF | TGTGCCAGCAGCCAAGATGGTGCGGGGGTGGACATTCAGTACTTC
- | TRBJ2-7 | TRBV14 | - | CASSHGFRGEQYF | TGTGCCAGCAGCCACGGATTCAGGGGTGAGCAGTACTTC
- | TRBJ1-2 | TRBV10-2 | - | CASTGGRGVYGYTF | TGCGCCAGCACGGGGGGGCGCGGGGTCTATGGCTACACCTTC
- | TRBJ1-2 | TRBV7-9 | TRBD1 | CASSQGQGGVYGYTF | TGTGCCAGCAGCCAGGGACAGGGTGGCGTCTATGGCTACACCTTC
- | TRBJ2-3 | TRBV20-1 | - | CSGVSSEDTQYF | TGCAGTGGGGTTAGCTCAGAAGATACGCAGTATTTT
few | TRBJ2-1 | TRBV25-1 | - | CASRDSGETNEQFF | TGTGCCAGCAGGGATTCGGGAGAAACCAATGAGCAGTTCTTC
- | TRBJ2-1 | TRBV7-2 | - | CASSFDSGNYNEQFF | TGTGCCAGCAGCTTCGATTCCGGGAACTACAATGAGCAGTTCTTC
- | TRBJ1-2 | TRBV12-3/TRBV12-4 | - | CASSPTGGPLGYTF | TGTGCCAGCAGTCCTACGGGGGGGCCCCTTGGCTACACCTTC
few | TRBJ2-7 | TRBV29-1 | - | CSVETSYEQYF | TGCAGCGTTGAAACGTCCTACGAGCAGTACTTC
few | TRBJ2-7 | TRBV4-1 | - | CASSHSGTPNYEQYF | TGCGCCAGCAGCCACTCCGGGACACCAAACTACGAGCAGTACTTC
once | TRBJ2-3 | TRBV6-5 | - | CASSYSRTGEGYF | TGTGCCAGCAGTTACTCGAGGACGGGAGAGGGGTATTTT
- | TRBJ2-7 | TRBV5-1 | - | CASSLGGGSYNEQYF | TGCGCCAGCAGCTTGGGGGGGGGCTCCTACAATGAGCAGTACTTC
- | TRBJ2-1 | TRBV6-5 | - | CASSYGGLRDEQFF | TGTGCCAGCAGTTACGGGGGACTCCGGGATGAGCAGTTCTTC
few | TRBJ2-3 | TRBV27 | - | CASSWTKLDTDTQYF | TGTGCCAGCAGTTGGACCAAGCTGGACACAGATACGCAGTATTTT
once | TRBJ2-1 | TRBV12-5 | TRBD2 | CASGLAGGEYNEQFF | TGTGCTAGTGGTTTGGCCGGGGGGGAATACAATGAGCAGTTCTTC
few | TRBJ2-7 | TRBV7-9 | TRBD2 | CASSLTSGINEQYF | TGTGCCAGCAGCTTAACTAGCGGGATTAACGAGCAGTACTTC